This entry features one T cell receptor (beta chain) sequence. Its antigen remains undetermined. Nothing much larger sits one base from this clone, and base qualities are not available. From a lookup of the germline V gene (reference sequence), CDR1 and CDR2 are LNHDA and SQIVND. The germline V and J ends show losses of 2 bases and 9 bases respectively, and no gene match explains 4 bases of the junction. From the cysteine up to the phenylalanine, the CDR3 has a length of 13 residues. Only the CDR3 region is kept as DNA, spanning 39 bases read in frame from base 1. This specimen's time point label, interpreted: sample from a COVID-19-recovered individual after infection. The donors were patients who had gone through COVID-19 ranging from mild to severe and had recovered. Memory T cell samples that were not cultured went straight to sequencing right after ex vivo isolation. From peripheral blood mononuclear cells, the researchers isolated CD4+ total memory, central memory, effector memory and circulating T follicular helper cells.

This sample was taken from a study of CD4 T cell repertoires in COVID-19 (dated by TCRdb to about 2021). Background on the whole study: To analyze cross-reactivity, the CFSE-low cells were expanded with IL-2 for under eleven days and then labeled again and restimulated with spike proteins from other coronaviruses. Naturally processed CD4+ T cell responses to SARS-CoV-2 spike and nucleoprotein were characterized in COVID-19-recovered individuals, and clonal composition was assessed by TCR Vbeta sequencing. In three recovered individuals, the researchers analyzed the TCR Vbeta repertoire of SARS-CoV-2-reactive T cells at the subset level. Results the study describes overall, beyond this receptor: Consistent with cross-reactivity, between about 7 and 27% of SARS-CoV-2 clonotypes also showed up in secondary cultures stimulated with SARS-CoV and/or HKU1 spike. Several of the most expanded SARS-CoV-2-reactive clonotypes were present in two or all three memory subsets, which suggests intraclonal diversification.

The receptor library was made with the immunoSEQ multiplex PCR assay. As for the authors' bioinformatics: To quantify how much the repertoires of different subsets overlapped, the Chao-Jaccard similarity index was used along with counts of shared clonotypes. TCRdb provides this immuneACCESS table in a form limited to in-frame rearrangements. Some clones are lacking; in checked studies, under half of them reflect an unresolved V gene, and why the rest are absent is not known. The V and J calls and clone size are taken from that table; D and trimming were inferred from the DNA. The sample data list more than 65,000 clones, and roughly 85% of these were observed just once. Around 0.6% of the sample comes from the top ten.

The receptor comes from a human donor who had COVID-19. Recombination connected TRBV19 to TRBJ2-1, with TRBD2 identical over 7 junction bases. Specimen: CD4+ T cells from peripheral blood, collected after recovery from COVID-19. Here is the DNA: TGTGCCAGTAGTATACGGGGCGGGGGTGAGCAGTTCTTC. The resulting protein is CASSIRGGGEQFF.